One and the same sample provided the 30 T cell receptor beta chains below, sequenced in a study of OX40 agonist ivuxolimab in advanced cancers. Assay: immunoSEQ multiplex PCR; the TCRdb copy retains only in-frame clones and omits some. Of about 80,000 clones listed, 80% to 95% are singletons. Sequencing was performed on CD4+ or CD8+ T cells sorted from blood, taken in a trial of the OX40 agonist ivuxolimab. The receptor set was obtained from an adult with an advanced solid tumor such as melanoma, head and neck, liver or kidney cancer.

This clone has just one count. This sequence joins TRBV2 and TRBJ2-5; no firm D call. The ends were cut back, 8 bases at V and 2 bases at J, with 12 bases in the middle. The CDR3 has 13 amino acids. From germline, CDR1 is SNHLY and CDR2 FYNNEI. CDR3 region: CASGDTLQETQYF. As DNA, the CDR3 is TGTGCCAGCGGAGACACCCTTCAAGAGACCCAGTACTTC.

CDR3 in DNA: TGTGCCAGCAGTTGGGGGATCTATAATTCACCCCTCCACTTT. It is translated as CASSWGIYNSPLHF. This chain joins TRBV6-5 and TRBJ1-6; D may be TRBD1 (5 bases). Trimming took 4 bases from V and 3 from J, leaving 7 bases between them. CDR3 size: 14 residues. CDR1 and CDR2 (germline): MNHEY, SVGAGI.

The J gene is TRBJ2-2, the V gene TRBV6-1; 10 bases fit TRBD2. Germline assignment: CDR1 MNHNS and CDR2 SASEGT. The CDR3 is made up of 17 amino acids. V lost 5 bases, J lost 4 bases, and 10 bases stayed unmatched. CDR3 sequence: CASSQVAGGPGTGELFF. In DNA form, the CDR3 reads TGTGCCAGCAGTCAAGTAGCGGGGGGCCCGGGCACCGGGGAGCTGTTTTTT.

The chain has TRBV19 and TRBJ1-5, with D perhaps TRBD1 (6 bases). Looked up from germline, CDR1 is LNHDA and CDR2 is SQIVND (reference sequence). There are 15 residues in the CDR3. Deletions cut 7 bases from V and 4 bases from J, with 17 bases between. The CDR3 region has the DNA TGTGCCAGTAAAAGGGGGGATTGGGAAAATCAGCCCCAGCATTTT. It translates to CASKRGDWENQPQHF. The whole variable domain, remainder taken from reference TRBV19 and TRBJ1-5, is DGGITQSPKYLFRKEGQNVTLSCEQNLNHDAMYWYRQDPGQGLRLIYYSQIVNDFQKGDIAEGYSVSREKKESFPLTVTSAQKNPTAFYLCASKRGDWENQPQHFGDGTRLSIL.

This clone was seen a handful of times. The V and J genes are TRBV9 and TRBJ2-1; TRBD2 agrees at 11 bases. CDR3 length: 15 amino acids. Germline-derived CDR1 and CDR2 are SGDLS and YYNGEE. After removal of 2 bases from V and 8 bases from J, the junction contained 6 bases not matched to a gene. The CDR3 coding sequence is TGTGCCAGCAGCGTTGGAACTAGCGGGAGCGATGAGCAGTTCTTC. The encoded protein is CASSVGTSGSDEQFF.

The chain links TRBV5-4 to TRBJ2-7; possible D gene TRBD2, 6 bases. The V end lost 1 base, the J end lost 6 bases, and 17 bases lay between the germline ends. The CDR3 runs 15 residues. Germline loops: CDR1 SGHNT, CDR2 YYREEE (reference sequence). CDR3 residues: CASSLPGGQTGEQYF. The CDR3 DNA reads TGTGCCAGCAGCTTGCCTGGAGGGCAAACGGGCGAGCAGTACTTC.

This chain uses TRBV30 with TRBJ1-6, with D tentatively TRBD1 (6 bases). V was trimmed by 0 bases and J by 8 bases, leaving 11 bases between them. This CDR3 comprises 14 residues. Germline loops: CDR1 GTSNPN, CDR2 SVGIG (reference sequence). The CDR3 loop is CAWSVGQGYSPLHF. CDR3 nucleotide sequence: TGTGCCTGGAGTGTAGGGCAGGGGTATTCACCCCTCCACTTT.

A remark on this clone: Other DNA sequences of this sample code for an identical CDR3. The chain links TRBV5-1 to TRBJ1-1; TRBD1 matches at 7 bases. Per germline, CDR1 SGHRS and CDR2 YFSETQ. Unmatched junction bases numbered 3, after V lost 0 bases and J lost 4 bases. The CDR3 extends over 14 amino acids. The CDR3 protein is CASSLDRGGTEAFF. The CDR3, as DNA: TGCGCCAGCAGCTTGGACAGGGGTGGCACTGAAGCTTTCTTT.

This chain links TRBV11-3 with TRBJ2-3; 7 bases are a match to TRBD2. V shed 1 base, J shed 3 bases, and the junction held 1 base outside the gene matches. The CDR3 extends over 14 amino acids. From germline, CDR1 is SGHNT and CDR2 YENEEA. DNA for the CDR3: TGTGCCAGCAGCTTAGGTAGCGGGACAGATACGCAGTATTTT. Its protein product is CASSLGSGTDTQYF.

Concerning this clone itself: In the same sample, other DNA sequences code for this CDR3. This chain uses TRBV28 with TRBJ1-4; possible D gene TRBD1, 6 bases. The germline V and J ends were trimmed by 5 bases and 0 bases, with 10 bases remaining between them. The germline CDR1 and CDR2 sequences are MDHEN and SYDVKM. The CDR3 runs to 15 residues. The CDR3 DNA follows: TGTGCCAGCAGTCCCGGGGGCGCAACTAATGAAAAACTGTTTTTT. This sequence encodes CASSPGGATNEKLFF.

The V call is TRBV14, the J call TRBJ2-7; 8 bases fit TRBD1. The CDR3 covers 14 residues. Germline values: CDR1 SGHDN, CDR2 FVKESK. J lost 5 bases, V lost 4 bases, and 7 bases had no gene match. CDR3 bases: TGTGCCAGCAGCCTCGGACAGGGAATCAACGAGCAGTACTTC. As protein: CASSLGQGINEQYF.

The chain is built from TRBV7-3 and TRBJ2-3; 11 nucleotides align to TRBD2. The germline CDR1 and CDR2 sequences are SGHTA and FQGTGA. The junction had 7 bases not matched to a gene; V was cut back by 3 bases and J by 8 bases. The CDR3 loop spans 15 amino acids. CDR3 amino acids: CASSFSLAGGGTQYF. CDR3 nucleotide sequence: TGTGCCAGCAGCTTCTCTCTAGCGGGGGGAGGTACGCAGTATTTT.

The chain is built from TRBV2 and TRBJ2-5; the D is unclear. Trimming shortened V by 5 bases and J by 0 bases, and 1 base separated the two germline ends. The CDR3 consists of 11 residues. The germline V gene encodes CDR1 SNHLY and CDR2 FYNNEI. The CDR3 spells CASSYQETQYF. The CDR3 nucleotides are TGTGCCAGCAGTTACCAAGAGACCCAGTACTTC. Full variable domain (remainder filled in from reference TRBV2 and TRBJ2-5): EPEVTQTPSHQVTQMGQEVILRCVPISNHLYFYWYRQILGQKVEFLVSFYNNEISEKSEIFDDQFSVERPDGSNFTLKIRSTKLEDSAMYFCASSYQETQYFGPGTRLLVL.

This chain connects TRBV28 to TRBJ2-1, with 13 bases that match TRBD2. The CDR3 totals 17 residues. Germline CDR1 is MDHEN and CDR2 is SYDVKM. The junction had 13 bases not matched to a gene; V was cut back by 5 bases and J by 9 bases. CDR3 in amino acids: CASSPGTSGIRGGEQFF. Here the CDR3 DNA reads TGTGCCAGCAGTCCCGGGACTAGCGGGATAAGGGGAGGTGAGCAGTTCTTC.

Notes on this clone: The sample holds other DNA sequences that translate to the same CDR3. V and J are TRBV19 and TRBJ1-5, with D perhaps matching TRBD1 (5 bases). The CDR3 consists of 14 residues. Germline-derived CDR1 and CDR2 are LNHDA and SQIVND (reference sequence). The germline V and J ends were trimmed by 5 bases and 2 bases, with 10 bases remaining between them. CDR3 bases: TGTGCCAGTAGTCCAGGGATGGGCAATCAGCCCCAGCATTTT. Protein sequence: CASSPGMGNQPQHF.

The chain uses TRBV11-3 and TRBJ2-6; the D is unclear. The CDR3 covers 18 residues. Germline V gene sequence: CDR1 SGHNT, CDR2 YENEEA. The V end was cut by 1 base, the J end by 0 bases, with 13 bases between. The CDR3 nucleotides are TGTGCCAGCAGCTTAGGGACCAGCCCATCCTCTGGGGCCAACGTCCTGACTTTC. It encodes CASSLGTSPSSGANVLTF.

This chain joins TRBV5-1 and TRBJ2-5; 9 bases line up with TRBD1. CDR1 SGHRS and CDR2 YFSETQ come from the germline V gene. The CDR3 length is 14 residues. V trimming: 0 bases; J trimming: 3 bases; junction bases outside the gene matches: 0. CDR3 protein: CASSLGQGEETQYF. As DNA, the CDR3 is TGCGCCAGCAGCTTGGGACAGGGGGAAGAGACCCAGTACTTC.

This chain joins TRBV19 and TRBJ2-7, with TRBD1 identical over 11 bases. This CDR3 spans 16 amino acids. V dropped 3 bases and J dropped 4; count of bases not matched to a gene: 8. Per germline, CDR1 LNHDA and CDR2 SQIVND (reference sequence). The DNA of the CDR3 is TGTGCCAGTAGTATTGACCCCGGGACAGGGGGTTACGAGCAGTACTTC. Translated: CASSIDPGTGGYEQYF.

The table lists this clone with a count of one. The J gene is TRBJ2-4, the V gene TRBV5-1; the D gene is possibly TRBD2 (6 bases). Germline loops: CDR1 SGHRS, CDR2 YFSETQ. V gave up 0 bases and J gave up 0 bases, with 10 bases separating them. The CDR3 has 16 residues. As DNA, the CDR3 is TGCGCCAGCAGCTTGGACGTGGGACTAGCCAAAAACATTCAGTACTTC. This encodes CASSLDVGLAKNIQYF.

This clone has only one observation. The J gene is TRBJ2-1, the V gene TRBV7-2; TRBD2 agrees at 7 bases. Germline CDR1 SGHTA, CDR2 FQGNSA. This CDR3 is built from 15 residues. J was trimmed by 9 bases and V by 1 base; bases with no gene match: 9. For the CDR3, the DNA is TGTGCCAGCAGCTTAGGCACCGGCGGGAGCGCTGAGCAGTTCTTC. This translates into CASSLGTGGSAEQFF.

The V and J genes are TRBV6-1 and TRBJ1-2; 9 nucleotides match TRBD1. Trimming took 7 bases from V and 1 from J; bases not matched to a gene: 7. Germline lookup yields CDR1 MNHNS and CDR2 SASEGT. This CDR3 spans 15 amino acids. CDR3 amino acids: CASIQGTGFNYGYTF. CDR3 in DNA: TGTGCCAGCATCCAGGGGACAGGGTTTAACTATGGCTACACCTTC.

The J gene is TRBJ2-5, the V gene TRBV14, with 12 bases fitting TRBD2. The germline gives CDR1 SGHDN, CDR2 FVKESK. The CDR3 sequence is 17 residues long. Unmatched junction bases numbered 8, after V lost 1 base and J lost 5 bases. CDR3 in DNA: TGTGCCAGCAGCCAAGGCCCTAGCGGGAGGGCCCGGGAGACCCAGTACTTC. Its translation is CASSQGPSGRARETQYF. The complete variable domain, with remaining parts taken from reference TRBV14 and TRBJ2-5, reads EAGVTQFPSHSVIEKGQTVTLRCDPISGHDNLYWYRRVMGKEIKFLLHFVKESKQDESGMPNNRFLAERTGGTYSTLKVQPAELEDSGVYFCASSQGPSGRARETQYFGPGTRLLVL.

This CDR3 reads CASSQDVFGLAGDEQFF. DNA for the CDR3: TGTGCCAGCAGTCAAGACGTTTTTGGGCTAGCGGGAGATGAGCAGTTCTTC. The J gene is TRBJ2-1, the V gene TRBV27; 10 nucleotides match TRBD2. The CDR3 sequence is 17 residues long. CDR1 and CDR2 from the germline V gene are MNHEY and SMNVEV (reference sequence). The V gene end was trimmed by 5 bases and the J gene end by 8 bases; junction bases not matched to a gene: 15.

The chain is built from TRBV18 and TRBJ2-7, with 7 nucleotides matching TRBD1. This CDR3 spans 14 amino acids. Germline lookup yields CDR1 KGHSH and CDR2 LQKENI. V was clipped by 5 bases and J by 7 bases; unmatched bases: 11. The CDR3 spells CASSAGTGAWEQYF. CDR3 DNA: TGTGCCAGCTCAGCAGGCACAGGGGCATGGGAGCAGTACTTC. Filled out from reference TRBV18 and TRBJ2-7, the complete variable domain reads NAGVMQNPRHLVRRRGQEARLRCSPMKGHSHVYWYRQLPEEGLKFMVYLQKENIIDESGMPKERFSAEFPKEGPSILRIQQVVRGDSAAYFCASSAGTGAWEQYFGPGTRLTVT.

The rearrangement joins TRBV28 to TRBJ1-1; D is ambiguous. Trimming cost V 2 bases and J 4 bases, with 11 bases left between them. Germline-derived CDR1 and CDR2 are MDHEN and SYDVKM. CDR3 length equals 14 residues. DNA of the CDR3: TGTGCCAGCAGTTTAGGTGGTTTGCGCACTGAAGCTTTCTTT. It codes for CASSLGGLRTEAFF. The variable domain in full, with the rest retrieved from reference TRBV28 and TRBJ1-1, is DVKVTQSSRYLVKRTGEKVFLECVQDMDHENMFWYRQDPGLGLRLIYFSYDVKMKEKGDIPEGYSVSREKKERFSLILESASTNQTSMYLCASSLGGLRTEAFFGQGTRLTVV.

The chain carries TRBV6-5 and TRBJ2-1, with 7 bases aligning to TRBD1. CDR3 length: 15 residues. The junction had 10 bases not matched to a gene; V was cut back by 6 bases and J by 5 bases. The V gene's germline CDR1 is MNHEY and CDR2 SVGAGI. CDR3 in amino acids: CASRAGTAFNNEQFF. In DNA form, the CDR3 reads TGTGCCAGCAGAGCCGGGACAGCATTTAACAATGAGCAGTTCTTC.

This chain connects TRBV9 to TRBJ2-3, with a possible D match to TRBD2 (5 bases). The CDR3 totals 16 residues. The V end lost 4 bases, the J end lost 1 base, and 16 bases lay between the germline ends. CDR1 SGDLS and CDR2 YYNGEE come from the germline V gene. CDR3 coding DNA: TGTGCCAGCAGCCAGACGGCCCGGGGTGGCACAGATACGCAGTATTTT. This gives the protein CASSQTARGGTDTQYF.

V gene TRBV11-2 combines with J gene TRBJ2-4, with TRBD2 identical over 14 bases. V shed 4 bases and J 1 base; nucleotides not matched to a gene: 9. CDR3 length: 19 residues. Germline CDR1 reads SGHAT; CDR2 reads FQNNGV. The CDR3 nucleotides read TGTGCCAGCAGCTCCGGGACTAGCGGGAGTGGGGCGGCCAAAAACATTCAGTACTTC. Residues: CASSSGTSGSGAAKNIQYF.

This chain uses TRBV5-1 with TRBJ2-7, with TRBD2 matching 7 bases. The CDR3 extends over 15 amino acids. Germline trimming cut 0 bases from V and 0 bases from J; bases unmatched to any gene: 3. CDR1 and CDR2 from the germline V gene are SGHRS and YFSETQ. CDR3 sequence (DNA): TGCGCCAGCAGCTTGGTGGCTAGCGGCTCCTACGAGCAGTACTTC. It codes for CASSLVASGSYEQYF.

The CDR3 DNA reads TGTGCCAGCAGTTTTACAGGGTTTCGTGGGGAAAAACTGTTTTTT. Translated, it gives CASSFTGFRGEKLFF. The chain is built from TRBV28 and TRBJ1-4; D might be TRBD1 (6 bases). The CDR3 extends over 15 amino acids. Germline CDR1 reads MDHEN; CDR2 reads SYDVKM. The V end lost 3 bases, the J end lost 8 bases, and 16 bases lay between the germline ends.